The subject of this entry is one TCR beta chain. Its antigen is undetermined. The source of the sample is a study of graft-versus-host responses after intestinal transplantation. Looking at the study overall: Each transplant was multivisceral, liver-intestinal, or isolated intestinal. Study-wide results and limits: Maximum circulating GvH clone levels tracked with early post-transplant HvG decreases. Recipient-marrow GvH clones were detected, some having first appeared in ileum or blood.

Produced via immunoSEQ multiplex PCR; TCRdb's table is partial and in-frame only. The top ten clones hold 15% to 20% of a sample with around 96,000 clones, more than 80% of them seen once. The CDR3 is made up of 16 amino acids. The germline CDR1 and CDR2 sequences are SNHLY and FYNNEI. V was trimmed by 0 bases and J by 11 bases, leaving 22 bases between them. The sequencing used PBMCs, collected about 460 days after intestinal transplant. The receptor was isolated from a human patient who received an intestinal transplant, so some T cells may come from the graft donor. This chain links TRBV2 with TRBJ1-1; D gene unclear. The DNA of the CDR3 is TGTGCCAGCAGTGAAGCGCGAGCGACATCTGGCCCCTGGGCTTTCTTT. This translates into CASSEARATSGPWAFF.